This TCR beta chain was identified during a study of T cells after posttransplantation cyclophosphamide. Findings of the study overall: After PTCy, TRB diversity resembled that of CNI/methotrexate controls. Skin or GI-infiltrating T cells shared few TRB sequences with blood. Later post-transplant blood repertoires were often dominated by donor CD8+ memory clones.

This clone has a count of ten or more. What it binds is unknown. The germline V gene has CDR1 SGHNT and CDR2 YYREEE (reference sequence). The V gene end was trimmed by 3 bases and the J gene end by 12 bases; junction bases not matched to a gene: 13. The CDR3 runs to 16 residues. Repertoires were generated with immunoSEQ multiplex PCR, while TCRdb's copy carries only in-frame clones and drops some. The sample has about 39,000 clones, none seen only once. Input material: PBMCs. This sequence originates from a woman aged 45-60 years in good health and a related stem cell transplant donor. This chain uses TRBV5-4 with TRBJ2-1, with 12 bases fitting TRBD1. In DNA form, the CDR3 reads TGTGCCAGCAGCTCTGATGCCGGGACAGGGGGCCGTAGGCAGTTCTTC. Protein: CASSSDAGTGGRRQFF.